This TCR beta chain was found in a study of cytomegalovirus exposure and HLA in healthy donors. All the people who gave samples were healthy bone marrow donors. The PCR made use of 60 Vbeta and 13 Jbeta primers. TCRdb's copy holds only in-frame clones and misses some; the assay was immunoSEQ multiplex PCR. The sample holds roughly 83,000 clones; 65% to 75% are singletons and the top ten take more than 3.5%. Worth noting for this clone: What it binds is unknown.

Study outcomes and limitations: Certain sequence variants were highly shared and formed a cluster, and this cluster was likely a sequencing artifact. Per a later analysis, HLA-associated TCR beta chains showed more clonal expansion than other, equally common TCR beta chains. Later analysis reportedly placed an Asian-associated ancestry cluster below the roughly 680-donor mean in N-insertions.

The length of the CDR3 is 14 residues. V dropped 4 bases and J dropped 4 bases, with 14 bases sitting between them. Germline lookup yields CDR1 GTSNPN and CDR2 SVGIG (reference sequence). This TCR came from a man aged 55-75 years in good health and CMV-seronegative. The specimen was PBMCs. V is TRBV30 and J is TRBJ1-5; D is undetermined. The CDR3 nucleotides read TGTGCCTGGACGGTTGGCGGGCCGAATCAGCCCCAGCATTTT. Translation gives CAWTVGGPNQPQHF.